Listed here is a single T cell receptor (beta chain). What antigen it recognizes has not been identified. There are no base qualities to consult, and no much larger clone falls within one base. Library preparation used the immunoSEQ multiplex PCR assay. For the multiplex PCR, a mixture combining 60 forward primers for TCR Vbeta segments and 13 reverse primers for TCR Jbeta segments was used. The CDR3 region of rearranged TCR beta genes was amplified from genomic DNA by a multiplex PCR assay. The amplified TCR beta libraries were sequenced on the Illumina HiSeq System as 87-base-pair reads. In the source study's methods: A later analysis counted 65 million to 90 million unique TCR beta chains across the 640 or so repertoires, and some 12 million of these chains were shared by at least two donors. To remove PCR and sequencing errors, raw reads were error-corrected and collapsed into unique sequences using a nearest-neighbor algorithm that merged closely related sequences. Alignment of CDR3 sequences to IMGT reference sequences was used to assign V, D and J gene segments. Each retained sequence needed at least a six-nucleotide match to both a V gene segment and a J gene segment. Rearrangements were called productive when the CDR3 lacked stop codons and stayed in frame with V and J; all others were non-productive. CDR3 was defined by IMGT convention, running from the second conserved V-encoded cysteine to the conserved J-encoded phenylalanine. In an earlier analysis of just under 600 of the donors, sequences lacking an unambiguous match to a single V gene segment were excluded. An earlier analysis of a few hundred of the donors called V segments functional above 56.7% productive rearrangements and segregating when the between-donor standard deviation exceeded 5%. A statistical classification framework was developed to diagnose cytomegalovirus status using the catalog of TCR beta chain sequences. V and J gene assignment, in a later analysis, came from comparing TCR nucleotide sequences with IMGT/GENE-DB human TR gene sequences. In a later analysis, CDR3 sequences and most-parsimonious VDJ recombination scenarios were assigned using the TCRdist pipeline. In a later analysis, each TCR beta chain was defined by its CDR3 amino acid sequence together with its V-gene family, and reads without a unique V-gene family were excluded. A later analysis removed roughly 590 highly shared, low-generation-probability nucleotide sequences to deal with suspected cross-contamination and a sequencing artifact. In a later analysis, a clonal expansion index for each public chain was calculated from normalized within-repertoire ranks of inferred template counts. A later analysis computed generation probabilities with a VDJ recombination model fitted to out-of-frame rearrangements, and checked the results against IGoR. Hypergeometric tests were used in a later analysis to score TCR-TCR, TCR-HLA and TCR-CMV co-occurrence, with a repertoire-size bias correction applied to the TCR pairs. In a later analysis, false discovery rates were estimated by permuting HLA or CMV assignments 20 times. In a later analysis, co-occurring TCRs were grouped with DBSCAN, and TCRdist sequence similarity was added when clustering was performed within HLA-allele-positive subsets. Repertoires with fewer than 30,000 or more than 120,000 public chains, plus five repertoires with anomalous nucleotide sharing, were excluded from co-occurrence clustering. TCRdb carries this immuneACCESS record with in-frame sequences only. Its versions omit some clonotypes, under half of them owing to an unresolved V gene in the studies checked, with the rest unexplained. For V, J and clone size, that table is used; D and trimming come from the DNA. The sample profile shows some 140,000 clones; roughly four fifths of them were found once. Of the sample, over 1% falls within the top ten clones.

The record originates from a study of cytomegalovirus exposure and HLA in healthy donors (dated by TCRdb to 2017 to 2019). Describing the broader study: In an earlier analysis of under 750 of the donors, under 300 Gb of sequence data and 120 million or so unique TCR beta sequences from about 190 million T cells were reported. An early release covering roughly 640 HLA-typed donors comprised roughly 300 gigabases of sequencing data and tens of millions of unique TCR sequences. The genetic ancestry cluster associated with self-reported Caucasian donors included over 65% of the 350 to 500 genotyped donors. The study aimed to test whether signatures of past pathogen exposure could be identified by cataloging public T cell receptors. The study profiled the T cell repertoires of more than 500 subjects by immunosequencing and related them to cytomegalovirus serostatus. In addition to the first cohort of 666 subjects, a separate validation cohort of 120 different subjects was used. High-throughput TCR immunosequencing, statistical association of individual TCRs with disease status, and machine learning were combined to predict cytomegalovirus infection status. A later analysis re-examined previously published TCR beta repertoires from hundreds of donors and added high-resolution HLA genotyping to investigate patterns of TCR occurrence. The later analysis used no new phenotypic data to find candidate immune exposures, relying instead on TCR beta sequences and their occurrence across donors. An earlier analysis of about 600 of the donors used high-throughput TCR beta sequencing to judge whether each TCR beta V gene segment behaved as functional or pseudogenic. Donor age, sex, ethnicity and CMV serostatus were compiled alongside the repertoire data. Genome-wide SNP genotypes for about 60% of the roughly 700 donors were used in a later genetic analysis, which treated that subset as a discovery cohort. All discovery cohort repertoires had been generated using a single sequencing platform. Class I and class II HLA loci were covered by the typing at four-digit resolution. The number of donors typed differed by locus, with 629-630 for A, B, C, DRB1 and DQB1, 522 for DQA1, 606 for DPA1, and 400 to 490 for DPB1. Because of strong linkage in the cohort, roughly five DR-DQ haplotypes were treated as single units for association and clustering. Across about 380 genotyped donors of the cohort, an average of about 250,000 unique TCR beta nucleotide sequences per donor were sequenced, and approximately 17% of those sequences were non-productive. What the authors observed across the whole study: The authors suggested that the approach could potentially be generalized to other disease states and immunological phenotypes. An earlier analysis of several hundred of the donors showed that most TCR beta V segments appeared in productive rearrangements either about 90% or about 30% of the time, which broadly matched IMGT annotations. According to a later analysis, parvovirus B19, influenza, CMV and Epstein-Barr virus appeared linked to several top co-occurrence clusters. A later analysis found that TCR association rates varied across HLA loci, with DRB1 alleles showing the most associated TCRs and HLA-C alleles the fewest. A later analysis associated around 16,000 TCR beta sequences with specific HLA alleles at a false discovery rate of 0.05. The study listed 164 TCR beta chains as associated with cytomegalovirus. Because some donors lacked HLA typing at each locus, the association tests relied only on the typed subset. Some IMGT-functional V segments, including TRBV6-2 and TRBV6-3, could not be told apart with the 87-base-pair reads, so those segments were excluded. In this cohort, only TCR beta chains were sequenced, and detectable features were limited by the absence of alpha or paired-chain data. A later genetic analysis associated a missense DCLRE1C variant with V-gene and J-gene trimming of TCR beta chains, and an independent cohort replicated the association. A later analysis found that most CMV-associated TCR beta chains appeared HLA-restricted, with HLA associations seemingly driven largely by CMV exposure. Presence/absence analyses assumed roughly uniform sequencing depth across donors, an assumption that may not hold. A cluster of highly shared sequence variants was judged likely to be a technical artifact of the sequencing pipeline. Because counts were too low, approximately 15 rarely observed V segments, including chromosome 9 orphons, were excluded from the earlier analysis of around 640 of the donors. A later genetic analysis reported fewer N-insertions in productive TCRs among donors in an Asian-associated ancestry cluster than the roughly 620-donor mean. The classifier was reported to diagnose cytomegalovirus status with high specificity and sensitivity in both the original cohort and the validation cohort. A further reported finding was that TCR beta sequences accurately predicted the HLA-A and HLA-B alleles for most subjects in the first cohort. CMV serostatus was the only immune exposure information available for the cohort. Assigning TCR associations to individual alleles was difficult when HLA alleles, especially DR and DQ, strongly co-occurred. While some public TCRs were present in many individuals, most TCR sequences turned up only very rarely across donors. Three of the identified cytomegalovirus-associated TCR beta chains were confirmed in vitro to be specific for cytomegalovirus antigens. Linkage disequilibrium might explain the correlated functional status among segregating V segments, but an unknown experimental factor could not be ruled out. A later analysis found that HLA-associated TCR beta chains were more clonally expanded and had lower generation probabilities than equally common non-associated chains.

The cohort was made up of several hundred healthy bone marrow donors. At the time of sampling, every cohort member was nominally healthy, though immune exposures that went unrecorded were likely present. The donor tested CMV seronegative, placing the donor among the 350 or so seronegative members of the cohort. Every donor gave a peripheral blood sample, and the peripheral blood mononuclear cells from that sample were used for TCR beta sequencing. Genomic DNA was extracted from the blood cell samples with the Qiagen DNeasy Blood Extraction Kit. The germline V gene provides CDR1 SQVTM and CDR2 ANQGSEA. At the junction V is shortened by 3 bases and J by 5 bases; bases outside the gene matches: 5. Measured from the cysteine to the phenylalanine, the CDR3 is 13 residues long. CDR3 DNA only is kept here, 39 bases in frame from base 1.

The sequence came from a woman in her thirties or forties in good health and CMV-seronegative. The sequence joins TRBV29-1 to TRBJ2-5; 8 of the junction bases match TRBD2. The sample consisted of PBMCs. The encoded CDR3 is CSVERGDRETQYF. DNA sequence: TGCAGCGTTGAGCGGGGGGACCGGGAGACCCAGTACTTC.